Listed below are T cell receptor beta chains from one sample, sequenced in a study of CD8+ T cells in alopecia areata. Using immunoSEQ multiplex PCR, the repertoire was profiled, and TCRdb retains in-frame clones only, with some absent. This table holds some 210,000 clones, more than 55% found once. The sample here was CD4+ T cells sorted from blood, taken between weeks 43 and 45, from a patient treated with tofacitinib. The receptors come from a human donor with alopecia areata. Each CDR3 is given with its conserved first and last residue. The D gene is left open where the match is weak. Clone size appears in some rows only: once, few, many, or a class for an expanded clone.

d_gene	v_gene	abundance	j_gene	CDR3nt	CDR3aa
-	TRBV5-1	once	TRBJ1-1	TGCGCCAGCAGAGGAACGGGGGGAAACACTGAAGCTTTCTTT	CASRGTGGNTEAFF
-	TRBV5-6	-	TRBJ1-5	TGTGCCAGCAGCTCGCAATTCAGCCAGCCCCAGCATTTT	CASSSQFSQPQHF
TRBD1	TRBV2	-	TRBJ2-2	TGTGCCGGGACAGGGATCTTAAACACCGGGGAGCTGTTTTTT	CAGTGILNTGELFF
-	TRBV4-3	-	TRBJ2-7	TGCGCCAGCAGCCCACAGCTCGAATTTTACGAGCAGTACTTC	CASSPQLEFYEQYF
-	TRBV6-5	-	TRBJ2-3	TGTGCCAGCTTACTACCTGGAACAGATACGCAGTATTTT	CASLLPGTDTQYF
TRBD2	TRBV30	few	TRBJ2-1	TGTGCCTGGACCAGGGGACTAGCGGGATACAATGAGCAGTTCTTC	CAWTRGLAGYNEQFF
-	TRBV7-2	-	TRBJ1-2	TGTGCCAGCAGCCCCAGCGGGGGGGTGGTGGGCTACACCTTC	CASSPSGGVVGYTF
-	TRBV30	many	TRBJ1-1	TGTGCCTGGAACCAGGCGCCGAACACTGAAGCTTTCTTT	CAWNQAPNTEAFF
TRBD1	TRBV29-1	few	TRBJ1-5	TGCAGCGTTTCACCCGGACAGGGCAAGCAGCCCCAGCATTTT	CSVSPGQGKQPQHF
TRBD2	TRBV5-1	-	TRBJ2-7	TGCGCCAGCAGCCTCGGGACTAGCATCTACGAGCAGTACTTC	CASSLGTSIYEQYF
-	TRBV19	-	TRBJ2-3	TGTGCCAGTAGTATAGGTCTCACAGATACGCAGTATTTT	CASSIGLTDTQYF
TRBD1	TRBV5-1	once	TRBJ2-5	TGCGCCAGCAGCTTGGAGCGACAGGGTCAAGAGACCCAGTACTTC	CASSLERQGQETQYF
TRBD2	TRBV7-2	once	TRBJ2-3	TGTGCCAGCAGCCATCATAGCGGGGGGGCATCCACAGATACGCAGTATTTT	CASSHHSGGASTDTQYF
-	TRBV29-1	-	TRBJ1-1	TGCAGCGTTACCGGGGGGAACACTGAAGCTTTCTTT	CSVTGGNTEAFF
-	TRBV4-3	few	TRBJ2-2	TGCGCCAGCAGCCAAGCGGGACTCGCCGGGGAGCTGTTTTTT	CASSQAGLAGELFF
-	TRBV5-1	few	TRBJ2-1	TGCGCCAGCAGCTTGGACGGGGGAAGCTCCTACAATGAGCAGTTCTTC	CASSLDGGSSYNEQFF
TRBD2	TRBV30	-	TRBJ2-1	TGTGCCTGGAGTGCCCGGGGGGTTGAGCAGTTCTTC	CAWSARGVEQFF
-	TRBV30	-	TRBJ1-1	TGTGCCTGGAGTCTTGGAAGAGCGAGGACTGAAGCTTTCTTT	CAWSLGRARTEAFF
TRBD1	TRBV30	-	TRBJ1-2	TGTGCCTGGAGTGTACTCGACAGGGAAGGAGGCTACACCTTC	CAWSVLDREGGYTF
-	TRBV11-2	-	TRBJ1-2	TGTGCCAGCAGCCCCCGGACCATCGATGGCTACACCTTC	CASSPRTIDGYTF
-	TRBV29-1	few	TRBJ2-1	TGCAGCGTTGTCTTAGTTTCCAGATCCTACAATGAGCAGTTCTTC	CSVVLVSRSYNEQFF
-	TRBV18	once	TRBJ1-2	TGTGCCAGCTCACCACCAAACACTCTAGATGGCTACACCTTC	CASSPPNTLDGYTF
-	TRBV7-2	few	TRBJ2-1	TGTGCCAGCAGCTTAGGGCTGGGATTCTACAATGAGCAGTTCTTC	CASSLGLGFYNEQFF
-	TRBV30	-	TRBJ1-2	TGTGCCTGGTATGGTGGCTCCTTAGCCGACAGATTCTATGGCTACACCTTC	CAWYGGSLADRFYGYTF
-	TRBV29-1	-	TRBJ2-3	TGCAGCGTCGGCGTGGGATTGGCAGGAGATACGCAGTATTTT	CSVGVGLAGDTQYF
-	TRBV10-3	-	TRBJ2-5	TGTGCCATCAGTGGTGGGGGGGCAGAGACCCAGTACTTC	CAISGGGAETQYF
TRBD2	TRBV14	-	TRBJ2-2	TGTGCCACCGCGACTAGCGGGGGACTGAACACCGGGGAGCTGTTTTTT	CATATSGGLNTGELFF
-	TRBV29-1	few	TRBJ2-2	TGCAGCGTTGAGGGGTTCGCGTTGGGCACCGCTTCGAACACCGGGGAGCTGTTTTTT	CSVEGFALGTASNTGELFF
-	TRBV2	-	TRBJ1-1	TGTGCCAGCAGTCGAAAGGGGGACACTGAAGCTTTCTTT	CASSRKGDTEAFF
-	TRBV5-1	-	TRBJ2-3	TGCGCCAGCAGCCTAACAGGGTTGGGCACAGATACGCAGTATTTT	CASSLTGLGTDTQYF
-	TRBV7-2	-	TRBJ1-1	TGTGCCAGCAGTTCAGAGGGGGGCCTGAACACTGAAGCTTTCTTT	CASSSEGGLNTEAFF
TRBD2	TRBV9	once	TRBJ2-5	TGTGCCAGCAGCCCTCATTCGCGGGGGGGAGAGGAGACCCAGTACTTC	CASSPHSRGGEETQYF
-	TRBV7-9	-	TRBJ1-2	TGTGCCAGCAGCTTAGCAAACTATGGCTACACCTTC	CASSLANYGYTF
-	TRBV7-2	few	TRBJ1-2	TGTGCCAGCAGCCATAACTCAGGCTACACCTTC	CASSHNSGYTF
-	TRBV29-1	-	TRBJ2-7	TGCAGCGTTGAATATCTGGACGAGCAGTACTTC	CSVEYLDEQYF
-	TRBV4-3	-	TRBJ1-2	TGCGCCAGCAGCCAAGACCCAGGGGACGGCTACACCTTC	CASSQDPGDGYTF
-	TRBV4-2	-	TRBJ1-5	TGTGCCAGCAGCTTATCCCACAGAAATCAGCCCCAGCATTTT	CASSLSHRNQPQHF
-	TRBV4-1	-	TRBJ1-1	TGCGCCAGCAGCCAAGGATTGACGGGCCCCATGAACACTGAAGCTTTCTTT	CASSQGLTGPMNTEAFF
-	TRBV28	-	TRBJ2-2	TGTGCCAGCAGCTTTTATCCGGGCCTACCGAACACCGGGGAGCTGTTTTTT	CASSFYPGLPNTGELFF
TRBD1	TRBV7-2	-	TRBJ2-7	TGTGCCAGCAGCTTGTCAAGGGGGCGCCCCTACGAGCAGTACTTC	CASSLSRGRPYEQYF
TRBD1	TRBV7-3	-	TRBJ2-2	TGTGCCAGCAGCATCACAGGGGGCGCGAACACCGGGGAGCTGTTTTTT	CASSITGGANTGELFF
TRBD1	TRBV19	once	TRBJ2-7	TGTGCCAGTAGTATACCAAAGGGGGCTGGTTACGAGCAGTACTTC	CASSIPKGAGYEQYF
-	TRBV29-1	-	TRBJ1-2	TGCAGCGTTGTTACAGGAGGGATGGATGGCTACACCTTC	CSVVTGGMDGYTF
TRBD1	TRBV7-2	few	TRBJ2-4	TGTGCCAGCAGCCCGCGGACAGGGGGCGTAAACATTCAGTACTTC	CASSPRTGGVNIQYF
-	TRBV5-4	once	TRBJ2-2	TGTGCCAGCAGCCAACGGGGGGCCGTAAACACCGGGGAGCTGTTTTTT	CASSQRGAVNTGELFF
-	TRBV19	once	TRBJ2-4	TGTGCCAGTAGTAGGGATTGGCTTACAGGGAACTTACCCAAAAACATTCAGTACTTC	CASSRDWLTGNLPKNIQYF
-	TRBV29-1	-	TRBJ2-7	TGCAGCGTTGAATTAGGTGGCAGTACCTACGAGCAGTACTTC	CSVELGGSTYEQYF
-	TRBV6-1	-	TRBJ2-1	TGTGCCAGCAGTGAGGTACAGGGCCTAACCTACAATGAGCAGTTCTTC	CASSEVQGLTYNEQFF
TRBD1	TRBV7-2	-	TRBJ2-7	TGTGCCAGCAGCTCCCAACAGGGGTTGGTGTACGAGCAGTACTTC	CASSSQQGLVYEQYF